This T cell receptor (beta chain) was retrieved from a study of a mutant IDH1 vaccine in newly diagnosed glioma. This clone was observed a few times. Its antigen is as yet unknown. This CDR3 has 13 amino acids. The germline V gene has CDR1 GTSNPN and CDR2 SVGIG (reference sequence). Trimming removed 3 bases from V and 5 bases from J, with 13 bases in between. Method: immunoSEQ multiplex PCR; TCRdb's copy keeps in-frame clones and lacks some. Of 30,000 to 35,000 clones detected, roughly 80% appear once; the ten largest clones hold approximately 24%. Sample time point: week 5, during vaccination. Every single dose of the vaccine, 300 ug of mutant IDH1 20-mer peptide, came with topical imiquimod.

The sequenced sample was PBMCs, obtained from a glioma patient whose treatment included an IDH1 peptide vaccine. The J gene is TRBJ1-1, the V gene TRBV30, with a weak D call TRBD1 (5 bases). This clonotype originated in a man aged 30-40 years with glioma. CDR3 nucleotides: TGTGCCTGGAGCGGGGTTAGGGGAACTGAAGCTTTCTTT. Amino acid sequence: CAWSGVRGTEAFF.